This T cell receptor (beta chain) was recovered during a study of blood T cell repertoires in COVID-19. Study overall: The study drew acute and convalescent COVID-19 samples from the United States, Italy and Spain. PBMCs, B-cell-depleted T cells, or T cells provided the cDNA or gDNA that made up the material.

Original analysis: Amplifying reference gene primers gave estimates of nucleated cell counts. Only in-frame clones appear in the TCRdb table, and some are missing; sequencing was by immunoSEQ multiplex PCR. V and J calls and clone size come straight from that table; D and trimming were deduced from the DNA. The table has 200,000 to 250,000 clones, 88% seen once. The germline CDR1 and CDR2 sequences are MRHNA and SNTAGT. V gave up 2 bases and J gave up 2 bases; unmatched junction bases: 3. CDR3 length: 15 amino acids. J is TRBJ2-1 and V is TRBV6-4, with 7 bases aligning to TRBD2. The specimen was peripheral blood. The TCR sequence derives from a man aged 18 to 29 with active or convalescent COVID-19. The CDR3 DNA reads TGTGCCAGCAGTGACGGCGGGAGTCCCTACAATGAGCAGTTCTTC. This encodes CASSDGGSPYNEQFF.